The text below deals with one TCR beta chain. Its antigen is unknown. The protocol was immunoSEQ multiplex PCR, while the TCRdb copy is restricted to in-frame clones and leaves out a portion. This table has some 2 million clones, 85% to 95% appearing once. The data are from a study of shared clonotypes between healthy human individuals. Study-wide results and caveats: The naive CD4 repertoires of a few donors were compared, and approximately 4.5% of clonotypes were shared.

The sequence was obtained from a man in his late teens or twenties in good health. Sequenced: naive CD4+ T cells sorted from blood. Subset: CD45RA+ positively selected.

The CDR3 DNA is TGTGCCAGCTCACCACCATCTCGGGAAGCCTACGAGCAGTACTTC. It is translated as CASSPPSREAYEQYF. The V gene is TRBV18, the J gene TRBJ2-7; maybe TRBD2 (5 bases). Deletions cut 0 bases from V and 2 bases from J, with 11 bases between. The CDR3 contains 15 residues. CDR1 is KGHSH, CDR2 LQKENI, per germline.